Listed below are T cell receptor beta chains from one sample, sequenced in a study of OX40 agonist ivuxolimab in advanced cancers. The method was immunoSEQ multiplex PCR; TCRdb's version includes in-frame clones alone and lacks a portion of them. The sample includes about 58,000 clones, around nine tenths of them seen just once. Sequencing used CD4+ or CD8+ T cells sorted from blood, obtained in a trial of the OX40 agonist ivuxolimab. Every receptor here comes from an adult with an advanced solid tumor such as melanoma, head and neck, liver or kidney cancer. Both conserved end residues are part of each CDR3. The D gene is left open where the match is weak. Clone size is stated in some rows and not others, as once, few, many or a class when expanded.

J gene,D gene,V gene,clone size,CDR3 protein,CDR3 DNA
TRBJ2-1,TRBD2,TRBV7-2,.,CASSLGSAGGANEQFF,TGTGCCAGCAGCTTAGGGTCCGCGGGGGGCGCCAATGAGCAGTTCTTC
TRBJ2-4,.,TRBV10-3,once,CAISDGSGGNIQYF,TGTGCCATCAGTGACGGTTCGGGTGGAAACATTCAGTACTTC
TRBJ2-3,TRBD2,TRBV19,.,CASSSQAGGYTDTQYF,TGTGCCAGTAGTTCCCAAGCGGGAGGATACACAGATACGCAGTATTTT
TRBJ1-2,.,TRBV28,.,CASSFPGRGIGYGYTF,TGTGCCAGCAGTTTTCCTGGTCGGGGAATCGGCTATGGCTACACCTTC
TRBJ2-7,TRBD2,TRBV11-2,.,CASSLVGSGVNEQYF,TGTGCCAGCAGCTTAGTAGGAAGCGGGGTCAACGAGCAGTACTTC
TRBJ2-2,.,TRBV15,.,CATSRGGSQTGELFF,TGTGCCACCAGCAGAGGAGGTTCCCAAACCGGGGAGCTGTTTTTT
TRBJ2-6,.,TRBV6-5,.,CASSRRNSGANVLTF,TGTGCCAGCAGCCGTCGGAACTCTGGGGCCAACGTCCTGACTTTC
TRBJ2-5,.,TRBV5-4,.,CASSLLGQIQETQYF,TGTGCCAGCAGCTTGTTGGGGCAGATCCAAGAGACCCAGTACTTC
TRBJ2-5,TRBD1,TRBV4-1,.,CASSHRQGAIKRTETQYF,TGCGCCAGCAGCCATAGACAGGGGGCCATAAAACGGACGGAGACCCAGTACTTC
TRBJ1-4,.,TRBV7-2,.,CASSPYARQTNEKLFF,TGTGCCAGCAGCCCCTACGCGAGACAGACTAATGAAAAACTGTTTTTT
TRBJ2-1,.,TRBV29-1,.,CSADSYNEQFF,TGCAGCGCAGACTCCTACAATGAGCAGTTCTTC
TRBJ1-1,.,TRBV6-6,few,CASSYGGQAFF,TGTGCCAGCAGTTACGGGGGACAAGCTTTCTTT
TRBJ1-3,TRBD1,TRBV10-2,.,CASRTGTAGNTIYF,TGCGCCAGCAGGACCGGGACAGCTGGAAACACCATATATTTT
TRBJ2-3,TRBD2,TRBV4-3,.,CASSPKPRLAGGPDTQYF,TGCGCCAGCAGCCCAAAGCCCCGACTAGCGGGGGGCCCCGATACGCAGTATTTT
TRBJ1-2,TRBD1,TRBV29-1,.,CSVEGTGKIAGYTF,TGCAGCGTTGAAGGGACAGGGAAAATCGCTGGCTACACCTTC
TRBJ2-5,TRBD1,TRBV29-1,.,CSVEGSGGGLETQYF,TGCAGCGTTGAAGGGTCAGGGGGCGGTCTGGAGACCCAGTACTTC
TRBJ1-5,TRBD1,TRBV6-6,.,CASSYSGTGGNQPQHF,TGTGCCAGCAGTTACTCGGGGACAGGGGGCAATCAGCCCCAGCATTTT
TRBJ2-2,TRBD2,TRBV27,.,CASRKTSGTNTGELFF,TGTGCCAGCAGAAAAACTAGCGGGACAAACACCGGGGAGCTGTTTTTT
TRBJ2-2,TRBD2,TRBV11-2,.,CASSRGTSGAGELFF,TGTGCCAGCAGTAGAGGGACTAGCGGGGCCGGGGAGCTGTTTTTT
TRBJ1-1,TRBD1,TRBV5-6,.,CASSFLDRYTEAFF,TGTGCCAGCAGCTTTCTGGACAGGTACACTGAAGCTTTCTTT
TRBJ2-7,.,TRBV18,.,CASSAGLDYEQYF,TGTGCCAGCTCAGCGGGACTTGACTACGAGCAGTACTTC
TRBJ1-6,.,TRBV2,.,CASSSTYNSPRPF,TGTGCCAGCAGTTCTACCTATAATTCACCTCGTCCCTTT
TRBJ2-3,TRBD2,TRBV19,.,CASSRRLAGTDTQYF,TGTGCCAGTAGTCGGCGACTAGCGGGAACGGATACGCAGTATTTT
TRBJ2-7,.,TRBV7-6,.,CASSLAPGTSYEQYF,TGTGCCAGCAGCTTAGCCCCAGGGACATCCTACGAGCAGTACTTC
TRBJ1-5,.,TRBV6-5,.,CASSYLEDQPQHF,TGTGCCAGCAGTTACTTAGAGGATCAGCCCCAGCATTTT
TRBJ2-2,TRBD2,TRBV27,.,CASSPRGGTTGELFF,TGTGCCAGCAGTCCCCGGGGGGGGACTACCGGGGAGCTGTTTTTT